The 9 T cell receptor beta chains given below trace back to one sample, sequenced in a study of blood T cell repertoires in COVID-19. Clones were read by immunoSEQ multiplex PCR, and TCRdb kept only the in-frame ones, dropping some. The table has around 46,000 clones, over 80% seen once; the top ten hold roughly three fifths. Sequencing used peripheral blood. The receptors shown here come from a man between 65 and 85 years old with acute or convalescent COVID-19.

The rearrangement links TRBV9 to TRBJ2-1; unclear D gene. The CDR3 is 13 amino acids. V was clipped by 1 base and J by 8 bases, with 10 bases between them. Germline V gene sequence: CDR1 SGDLS, CDR2 YYNGEE. CDR3 amino acids: CASSVRSSDEQFF. DNA for the CDR3: TGTGCCAGCAGCGTACGGTCGTCTGATGAGCAGTTCTTC.

V is TRBV9 and J is TRBJ1-5; D is undetermined. This CDR3 contains 15 residues. Trimming took 3 bases from V and 2 from J, leaving 12 bases between them. The germline V gene encodes CDR1 SGDLS and CDR2 YYNGEE. CDR3 sequence: CASSATEAGNQPQHF. The DNA for the CDR3 is TGTGCCAGCAGCGCGACGGAGGCCGGCAATCAGCCCCAGCATTTT.

This clone was counted a single time. The V call is TRBV7-9, the J call TRBJ1-6; no clear D. V lost 6 bases to trimming and J lost 7 bases, with 16 bases between them. The CDR3 runs to 15 residues. Per the germline V gene, CDR1 is SEHNR and CDR2 is FQNEAQ (reference sequence). In nucleotides, the CDR3 is TGTGCCAGCAGGTTCGGCCCCGGCGGGAATTCACCCCTCCACTTT. Protein product: CASRFGPGGNSPLHF.

V gene TRBV28 combines with J gene TRBJ1-5, with a possible D match to TRBD1 (6 bases). This CDR3 has 15 amino acids. Germline V gene sequence: CDR1 MDHEN, CDR2 SYDVKM. V lost 5 bases and J 0 bases, leaving 11 bases between the germline ends. The CDR3 region has the DNA TGTGCCAGCAGTGGGGGGGGCCATAGCAATCAGCCCCAGCATTTT. Protein sequence: CASSGGGHSNQPQHF.

This chain joins TRBV7-9 and TRBJ2-2; 7 nucleotides align to TRBD1. J lost 6 bases, V lost 0 bases, and 7 bases had no gene match. Per the germline V gene, CDR1 is SEHNR and CDR2 is FQNEAQ (reference sequence). This CDR3 comprises 16 residues. Written as DNA, the CDR3 is TGTGCCAGCAGCTTAGCAGAGACAGGGATCCCCGGGGAGCTGTTTTTT. Protein product: CASSLAETGIPGELFF.

This clone was observed a handful of times. The chain employs TRBV4-2 and TRBJ2-5; TRBD2 matches at 11 bases. The CDR3 is 15 amino acids. The germline gives CDR1 LGHNA, CDR2 YNFKEQ. Unmatched junction bases numbered 5, after V lost 6 bases and J lost 2 bases. This CDR3 reads CASSGGTSGQETQYF. CDR3 nucleotide sequence: TGTGCCAGCAGTGGCGGGACTAGCGGTCAAGAGACCCAGTACTTC.

The DNA for the CDR3 is TGTGCCAGCAGCCCGGGCAGGGGGCGAGAAACAGATACGCAGTATTTT. Protein sequence: CASSPGRGRETDTQYF. The chain carries TRBV4-2 and TRBJ2-3; 8 bases agree with TRBD1. The germline CDR1 and CDR2 sequences are LGHNA and YNFKEQ. The CDR3 spans 16 residues. V gave up 4 bases and J gave up 3 bases; unmatched junction bases: 9.

The chain has TRBV4-1 and TRBJ2-3; no firm D call. CDR3 length: 15 amino acids. CDR1 and CDR2 (germline): MGHRA, YSYEKL. V lost 0 bases, J lost 3 bases, and 10 bases lay in between. CDR3 sequence: CASSQDFVRTDTQYF. The CDR3, as DNA: TGCGCCAGCAGCCAAGATTTCGTGAGAACAGATACGCAGTATTTT.

The V call is TRBV7-2, the J call TRBJ2-2; tentatively, D is TRBD2 (5 bases). This CDR3 is 15 amino acids long. Germline V CDR1 and CDR2: SGHTA, FQGNSA. V shed 8 bases and J shed 1 base, with 14 bases lying between them. Written as DNA, the CDR3 is TGTGCCAGCTTTGAGGGAGCGCTGAACACCGGGGAGCTGTTTTTT. Protein sequence: CASFEGALNTGELFF.